The 28 T cell receptor beta chains below were found in one sample sequenced in a study of T cell clonality in common variable immunodeficiency (dated by TCRdb to 2013 to 2016). Library method: the immunoSEQ multiplex PCR assay. The table was pulled from immuneACCESS by TCRdb, which kept in-frame rearrangements only. Such tables lose some clones; where checked, under half of the loss comes from unresolved V genes, and the rest has no known cause. The table notes approximately 50,000 clones here, none of them singletons. Just over 2% of the sample lies in the top ten. Sequencing input: peripheral blood mononuclear cells. These receptors all come from a person aged 18-69 years in good health.

This clone has ten or more counts. The CDR3 end falls 3 residues outside the read, so it is completed with the germline J gene. The rearrangement links TRBV7-8 to TRBJ2-7; D unresolved. V lost 5 bases and J 3 bases, leaving 14 bases between the germline ends. The CDR3 spans 14 residues. The germline CDR1 and CDR2 sequences are SGHVS and FQNEAQ. CDR3 region: CASSAVQDNYEQYF. The sequenced part of the CDR3 DNA is TGTGCCAGCAGCGCCGTTCAGGATAACTACGAG.

This clone was seen ten or more times. Read sequence stops 3 residues before the CDR3 end, and the germline J gene provides the missing end. The gene calls are TRBV5-4 and TRBJ1-2; TRBD1 matches at 8 bases. The CDR3 sequence is 15 residues long. Germline CDR1 and CDR2: SGHNT and YYREEE (reference sequence). CDR3 bases read: TGTGCCAGCAGCTCCCGGCAGGGGGCGCGCCAAGGC. Protein sequence: CASSSRQGARQG. The full CDR3 is CASSSRQGARQGYTF.

In this sample, this clone turned up many times. With the read ending 3 residues before the CDR3 end, the germline J gene is used to fill in that end. The chain combines TRBV20-1 with TRBJ2-7; D is perhaps TRBD2 (5 bases). V was trimmed by 0 bases and J by 2 bases, leaving 11 bases between them. This CDR3 spans 14 amino acids. Germline CDR1 DFQATT, CDR2 SNEGSKA (reference sequence). CDR3 residues: CSAREGLAPYEQYF. The CDR3 DNA, read in part, is TGCAGTGCTAGAGAAGGTCTAGCCCCCTACGAG.

Comment on this clone: The read gets to within 3 residues of the CDR3 end, and the germline J gene fills in the rest. J is TRBJ2-3 and V is TRBV18, with 16 bases matching TRBD2. This CDR3 is built from 18 residues. Germline CDR1 KGHSH, CDR2 LQKENI. The V and J ends lost 1 base and 6 bases, in that order; junction bases with no gene match: 7. The sequenced part of the CDR3 DNA is TGTGCCAGCTCACCACAGGGACTAGCGGGAGGGCCTATCGATACG. It is translated as CASSPQGLAGGPIDT. In full, the CDR3 is CASSPQGLAGGPIDTQYF. Full variable domain (remainder filled in from reference TRBV18 and TRBJ2-3): NAGVMQNPRHLVRRRGQEARLRCSPMKGHSHVYWYRQLPEEGLKFMVYLQKENIIDESGMPKERFSAEFPKEGPSILRIQQVVRGDSAAYFCASSPQGLAGGPIDTQYFGPGTRLTVL.

This clone was observed at least ten times. The CDR3 bases that were read are TGCAGTGCTAGTGCAGGGGAGAGACCCGAG. It encodes CSASAGERPE. The full CDR3 protein is CSASAGERPEQYF. The rearrangement joins TRBV20-1 to TRBJ2-7, with a tentative D call TRBD1 (6 bases). The read falls 3 residues short of the CDR3 end, and the missing part is taken from the germline J gene. In germline, CDR1 is DFQATT, CDR2 SNEGSKA (reference sequence). The CDR3 spans 13 residues. V was clipped by 3 bases and J by 6 bases, with 15 bases between them.

This clone was picked up many times. The read falls 3 residues short of the CDR3 end, and the missing part is taken from the germline J gene. V gene TRBV5-1 combines with J gene TRBJ2-5; maybe TRBD2 (5 bases). Germline V gives CDR1 SGHRS, CDR2 YFSETQ. Trimming took off 0 bases at V and 5 bases at J, with 14 bases between the two ends. CDR3 length equals 15 residues. The CDR3 DNA, read in part, is TGCGCCAGCAGCTTGGAGAACGGGGATGGGGAGACC. Encoded protein: CASSLENGDGET. The entire CDR3 is CASSLENGDGETQYF.

This clone was counted only a few times. The DNA ends 3 residues before the CDR3 does, and the rest of the CDR3 is filled in from the germline J gene. The chain employs TRBV5-1 and TRBJ2-1; 9 bases are shared with TRBD1. Trimming at V came to 4 bases and at J to 4 bases, leaving 9 bases not matched to a gene. Germline V gives CDR1 SGHRS, CDR2 YFSETQ. The CDR3 is 16 amino acids. The part of the CDR3 DNA that was read is TGCGCCAGCAGCACGAACCCGACAGGGGGTTACAATGAG. This gives the protein CASSTNPTGGYNE. The CDR3, in full, reads CASSTNPTGGYNEQFF.

This clone showed up just a few times. The read ends 3 residues before the CDR3 terminus; that terminus is restored from the germline J gene. This chain joins TRBV2 and TRBJ2-2; D not resolved. The CDR3 length is 15 residues. Germline CDR1 is SNHLY and CDR2 is FYNNEI. Trimming shortened V by 3 bases and J by 5 bases, and 13 bases separated the two germline ends. This CDR3 is CASSERFWRTGELFF. The DNA read from the CDR3 is TGTGCCAGCAGTGAGAGATTTTGGCGGACCGGGGAG.

At least ten counts were recorded for this clone. Read data end 3 residues before the CDR3 end; the end is taken from the germline J gene. The V gene is TRBV2, the J gene TRBJ2-7, with D maybe TRBD2 (5 bases). With 5 bases removed from V and 1 base from J, the gap between germline ends came to 6 bases. The CDR3 sequence is 12 residues long. Per the germline V gene, CDR1 is SNHLY and CDR2 is FYNNEI. Incomplete CDR3 DNA: TGTGCCAGCAGTAAGCGGTCCTACGAG. Encoded protein: CASSKRSYE. The complete CDR3 reads CASSKRSYEQYF.

This clone has a count of ten or more. Read coverage stops 3 residues before the CDR3 terminus; the germline J gene supplies the remainder. V and J are TRBV30 and TRBJ1-5, with D possibly matching TRBD1 (6 bases). V lost 4 bases and J lost 1, with 14 bases in between. The CDR3 extends over 15 amino acids. The germline CDR1 and CDR2 sequences are GTSNPN and SVGIG (reference sequence). The covered CDR3 bases are TGTGCCTGGACCCCGGGGAGGGGGAGCAATCAGCCC. It yields the protein CAWTPGRGSNQP. The complete CDR3 protein is CAWTPGRGSNQPQHF.

This clone has only a few counts. The read ends 3 residues shy of where the CDR3 ends; the end is completed using the germline J gene. The chain uses TRBV7-9 and TRBJ2-7; D is possibly TRBD2 (6 bases). Germline assignment: CDR1 SEHNR and CDR2 FQNEAQ (reference sequence). Trimming pared 10 bases from V and 5 bases from J, leaving 24 bases between. CDR3 size: 15 residues. The CDR3 bases that were read are TGTGCCATCCCGCGGGGCGTGGGGGGTGCCCACGAG. It codes for CAIPRGVGGAHE. The entire CDR3 protein is CAIPRGVGGAHEQYF.

This clone was observed at least ten times. The CDR3 end lies 3 residues beyond the end of the read and is filled in from the germline J gene. V and J are TRBV10-3 and TRBJ2-3, with no clear D. Trimming removed 10 bases from V and 0 bases from J, with 14 bases in between. CDR3 length: 14 residues. The germline CDR1 and CDR2 sequences are ENHRY and SYGVKD. CDR3 DNA, as far as it was read: TGTGCCACCACCGCAGAATCTAGCACAGATACG. Its translation is CATTAESSTDT. The entire CDR3 sequence reads CATTAESSTDTQYF.

As regards this clone: The read ends 3 residues shy of where the CDR3 ends; the end is completed using the germline J gene. The V call is TRBV2, the J call TRBJ2-3, with TRBD2 matching 11 bases. Germline-derived CDR1 and CDR2 are SNHLY and FYNNEI. The CDR3 contains 17 residues. CDR3 sequence: CASRGGNPGLAEETQYF. The covered CDR3 bases are TGTGCCAGCAGGGGGGGGAATCCGGGACTAGCGGAAGAGACG.

This clone occurred many times. The sequence runs out 3 residues before the end of the CDR3; the remainder is reconstructed from the germline J gene. The chain employs TRBV2 and TRBJ1-2; D gene unclear. The CDR3 covers 12 residues. Between the trimmed V and J ends, which lost 4 bases and 6 bases, there was a span of 9 bases. The germline gives CDR1 SNHLY, CDR2 FYNNEI. CDR3 amino acids: CASSARPDGYTF. The covered CDR3 bases are TGTGCCAGCAGTGCGAGGCCAGATGGC.

This clone was counted many times. CDR3 DNA (partial): TGCGCCAGCATCACAACTAGCGGGGCTAGCACAGATACG. Translated: CASITTSGASTDT. The CDR3 in full is CASITTSGASTDTQYF. The rearrangement uses TRBV5-1 and TRBJ2-3; 10 nucleotides match TRBD2. The read is 3 residues too short to cover the CDR3 end, so that end is filled in from the germline J gene. The CDR3 consists of 16 residues. Trimming cost V 6 bases and J 0 bases; bases outside gene matches: 7. CDR1 is SGHRS, CDR2 YFSETQ, per germline.

The sample holds many counts of this clone. With the read ending 3 residues before the CDR3 end, the germline J gene is used to fill in that end. This chain links TRBV29-1 with TRBJ2-7; 7 bases align to TRBD1. V shed 2 bases and J 0 bases; nucleotides not matched to a gene: 4. Germline V gene data show CDR1 as SQVTM and CDR2 as ANQGSEA. The CDR3 spans 14 residues. The CDR3 DNA, read in part, is TGCAGCGTTGAAAACAGGGGAGACTCCTACGAG. Translated: CSVENRGDSYE. The full CDR3 is CSVENRGDSYEQYF.

This clone has at least ten counts. The CDR3: CASGTFYEQYF. The covered CDR3 bases are TGCGCCAGCGGGACATTTTACGAG. The chain carries TRBV10-1 and TRBJ2-7; D is perhaps TRBD1 (6 bases). The read ends 3 residues shy of where the CDR3 ends; the end is completed using the germline J gene. Germline V gene lookup returns CDR1 WNHNN and CDR2 SYGVQD (reference sequence). The CDR3 consists of 11 residues. V lost 8 bases and J lost 4, with 9 bases in between.

This clone was recorded many times. The CDR3 end falls 3 residues outside the read, so it is completed with the germline J gene. The genes are TRBV6-4 and TRBJ2-2; TRBD2 aligns across 8 bases. Germline CDR1 reads MRHNA; CDR2 reads SNTAGT. This CDR3 has 14 residues. V was clipped by 2 bases and J by 4 bases; unmatched bases: 0. Partial CDR3 DNA: TGTGCCAGCAGTGACGGGACTAGCACCGGGGAG. Protein: CASSDGTSTGE. The full CDR3 is CASSDGTSTGELFF.

This clone was counted many times. The read stops 3 residues short of the end of the CDR3; the missing end is completed from the germline J gene. The chain uses TRBV20-1 and TRBJ2-1, with 7 nucleotides matching TRBD1. The CDR3 consists of 13 residues. Germline lookup yields CDR1 DFQATT and CDR2 SNEGSKA (reference sequence). Losses at the gene ends were 6 bases for V and 9 bases for J; bases not matched to a gene: 11. The CDR3 DNA, read in part, is TGCAGTGCGGGCAGGGGGTATCGTGGTGAG. It translates to CSAGRGYRGE. The full CDR3 protein is CSAGRGYRGEQFF.

About this clone itself: A junction boundary mismatches the germline segment, possibly from a read error. The sequenced CDR3 bases are TGTGCCAGTAGTATACACCCGGACTCTGGAAACACT. This encodes CASSIHPDSGNT. The CDR3 in full is CASSIHPDSGNTIYF. The chain has TRBV19 and TRBJ1-3; no clear D. The read halts 3 residues ahead of the CDR3 end, with the missing end drawn from the germline J gene. The CDR3 spans 15 residues. Germline V gives CDR1 LNHDA, CDR2 SQIVND (reference sequence). The variable domain in full, with the rest retrieved from reference TRBV19 and TRBJ1-3, is DGGITQSPKYLFRKEGQNVTLSCEQNLNHDAMYWYRQDPGQGLRLIYYSQIVNDFQKGDIAEGYSVSREKKESFPLTVTSAQKNPTAFYLCASSIHPDSGNTIYFGEGSWLTVV.

This clone was found many times. The sequence runs out 3 residues before the end of the CDR3; the remainder is reconstructed from the germline J gene. The chain carries TRBV30 and TRBJ1-4; perhaps TRBD1 as D (6 bases). The CDR3 contains 12 residues. From germline, CDR1 is GTSNPN and CDR2 SVGIG (reference sequence). V shed 6 bases and J shed 5 bases, with 10 bases lying between them. The CDR3 sequence is CACEQGNEKLFF. CDR3 bases read: TGTGCCTGCGAACAGGGAAATGAAAAA. Looking up the rest from reference TRBV30 and TRBJ1-4 gives the full variable domain: SQTIHQWPATLVQPVGSPLSLECTVEGTSNPNLYWYRQAAGRGLQLLFYSVGIGQISSEVPQNLSASRPQDRQFILSSKKLLLSDSGFYLCACEQGNEKLFFGSGTQLSVL.

The table lists this clone with a few counts. The sequenced CDR3 bases are TGTGCCAGCAGCTTAGCGCACGGGGTTAGGTGGGCCGGGGAA. This sequence encodes CASSLAHGVRWAGE. The whole CDR3 is CASSLAHGVRWAGELFF. V is TRBV7-2 and J is TRBJ1-4; D call uncertain. The CDR3 end falls 3 residues outside the read, so it is completed with the germline J gene. The germline gives CDR1 SGHTA, CDR2 FQGNSA. The CDR3 is 17 residues long.

This clone was observed at least ten times. The read falls 3 residues short of the CDR3 end, and the missing part is taken from the germline J gene. The chain couples TRBV20-1 to TRBJ1-5, with 9 bases fitting TRBD1. Per germline, CDR1 DFQATT and CDR2 SNEGSKA (reference sequence). V shed 6 bases, J shed 2 bases, and the junction held 14 bases outside the gene matches. The CDR3 loop spans 17 amino acids. The CDR3 DNA, read in part, is TGCAGTGCGACCGGGACAGGGCGGTATTTAGGCAATCAGCCC. Encoded protein: CSATGTGRYLGNQP. The entire CDR3 protein reads CSATGTGRYLGNQPQHF.

About this clone: Coverage ceases 3 residues before the CDR3 finishes, and the germline J gene fills in the end. This chain uses TRBV5-6 with TRBJ2-7, with D perhaps TRBD1 (6 bases). Germline V lookup: CDR1 SGHDT, CDR2 YYEEEE. Trimming took off 4 bases at V and 0 bases at J, with 11 bases between the two ends. The CDR3 is 14 amino acids. Partial CDR3 DNA: TGTGCCAGCAGCGCTACAGGGTCCTCCTACGAG. Translating gives CASSATGSSYE. The full CDR3 protein reads CASSATGSSYEQYF.

This clone was seen repeatedly, ten times or more. The read falls 3 residues short of the CDR3 end, and the missing part is taken from the germline J gene. The chain has TRBV20-1 and TRBJ1-1; D may be TRBD1 (5 bases). With 0 bases removed from V and 4 bases from J, the gap between germline ends came to 9 bases. Germline V gene data show CDR1 as DFQATT and CDR2 as SNEGSKA (reference sequence). This CDR3 has 13 residues. The DNA read from the CDR3 is TGCAGTGCTAGAGAGCAGGGCTTCACTGAA. This translates into CSAREQGFTE. The CDR3 as a whole reads CSAREQGFTEAFF.

This clone was seen at least ten times. The read ends 3 residues before the CDR3 terminus; that terminus is restored from the germline J gene. The chain joins TRBV7-8 to TRBJ2-1, with a tentative D call TRBD1 (5 bases). Germline CDR1 and CDR2: SGHVS and FQNEAQ. The ends were cut back, 2 bases at V and 0 bases at J, with 11 bases in the middle. There are 16 residues in the CDR3. This CDR3 reads CASSLNQGSSYNEQFF. CDR3 DNA (partial): TGTGCCAGCAGCTTAAACCAGGGAAGCTCCTACAATGAG.

The table lists this clone with many counts. The read stops 3 residues short of the end of the CDR3; the missing end is completed from the germline J gene. The chain employs TRBV5-4 and TRBJ2-3, with 8 bases matching TRBD1. J gave up 6 bases and V 0 bases, and 6 bases lay outside the gene matches. Germline V gene data show CDR1 as SGHNT and CDR2 as YYREEE (reference sequence). The CDR3 totals 15 residues. CDR3 protein: CASSLGWTGRDTQYF. The covered CDR3 bases are TGTGCCAGCAGCTTGGGGTGGACAGGGAGGGATACG.

A note on this clone: The CDR3 is cut off 3 residues early in the read; its end comes from the germline J gene. This chain connects TRBV20-1 to TRBJ2-1, with 8 bases identical to TRBD2. The length of the CDR3 is 17 residues. Unmatched junction bases numbered 10, after V lost 3 bases and J lost 0 bases. Looked up from germline, CDR1 is DFQATT and CDR2 is SNEGSKA (reference sequence). The CDR3 DNA, read in part, is TGCAGTGCTAGGCGAACTACCCTAGCGGGCTCCTACAATGAG. It codes for CSARRTTLAGSYNE. In full, the CDR3 reads CSARRTTLAGSYNEQFF.